The rows below give T cell receptor beta chains drawn from one sample of a study of T-cell memory formation after mild COVID-19. TCRdb independently ran MiXCR on the 5' RACE reads; one entry per CDR3 protein. The sample consists of around 300,000 distinct CDR3 sequences, around an eighth of them appearing once. The sequencing input was PBMCs or a T cell subset sorted from them (not recorded which). The receptors stem from a man aged 18 to 30 who had mild COVID-19 (a few samples of this study predate the infection). Cell type and time point are not known. Each CDR3 is given with its conserved first and last residue. Each record gives: clone size, D gene, J gene, V gene, CDR3 DNA, CDR3 protein. D genes are given only for firm matches. Clone size is given for some rows only: seen once, a few or many times, or a class if the clone is expanded.

>few|.|TRBJ2-3|TRBV4-3
TGCGCCAGCAGCCACTCAGGGGTAGATACGCAGTATTTT
CASSHSGVDTQYF
>.|.|TRBJ1-4|TRBV7-2
TGTGCCAGCAGCTTATACACAGGTGGGATGGATGAAAAACTGTTTTTT
CASSLYTGGMDEKLFF
>many|.|TRBJ2-3|TRBV6-5
TGTGCCAGCAGACAGCCCCCAGATACGCAGTATTTT
CASRQPPDTQYF
>.|TRBD1|TRBJ2-5|TRBV5-6
TGTGCCAGCAGCTTGAGAGGGACAGGGGGTCGGCCCCAGTACTTC
CASSLRGTGGRPQYF
>once|.|TRBJ1-2|TRBV7-2
TGTGCCAGCAGCTTACCCCCTCGAGGCTACACCTTC
CASSLPPRGYTF
>.|TRBD2|TRBJ2-7|TRBV12-3/TRBV12-4
TGTGCCAGCAGTCTGACTAGCGGGGTCTACGAGCAGTACTTC
CASSLTSGVYEQYF
>few|TRBD2|TRBJ2-1|TRBV5-1
TGCGCCAGCAGGCTGGGACTAGCGGGGCTTAATGAGCAGTTCTTC
CASRLGLAGLNEQFF
>many|TRBD2|TRBJ2-1|TRBV4-3
TGCGCCAGCAGCCAAGATTTGATGGCTAGCGGGGGGCGGGGGAATGAGCAGTTCTTC
CASSQDLMASGGRGNEQFF
>.|.|TRBJ1-5|TRBV12-3/TRBV12-4
TGTGCCAGCAGTCAGGACAGCGTTAATACCTACAATCAGCCCCAGCATTTT
CASSQDSVNTYNQPQHF
>.|TRBD1|TRBJ1-1|TRBV5-1
TGCGCCAGCAGCTTGAGGGGCAGGGGGACCCTTTTCACTGAAGCTTTCTTT
CASSLRGRGTLFTEAFF
>.|TRBD1|TRBJ2-7|TRBV4-2
TGTGCCAGCAGCCGAGGAGGTCGACAGGGGGCCGCCTACGAGCAGTACTTC
CASSRGGRQGAAYEQYF
>few|.|TRBJ1-5|TRBV7-6
TGTGCCAGCAGCTTGGGGCCAAATAGCAATCAGCCCCAGCATTTT
CASSLGPNSNQPQHF
>few|.|TRBJ2-1|TRBV7-9
TGTGCCAGCAGCTTAGTATCCTGGATCTCCTACAATGAGCAGTTCTTC
CASSLVSWISYNEQFF
>.|TRBD1|TRBJ2-7|TRBV27
TGTGCCAGCAGTTTATCGAGCGTCTGGACAGGGGGCGGGGAGCAGTACTTC
CASSLSSVWTGGGEQYF
>.|TRBD1|TRBJ1-1|TRBV20-1
TGCAGTGCTTCCCAGCTACAGGGGGTGAGGCCCCCCACTGAAGCTTTCTTT
CSASQLQGVRPPTEAFF
>few|.|TRBJ2-5|TRBV5-1
TGCGCCAGCAGTTCCTACAGGGAGGGTCAAGAGACCCAGTACTTC
CASSSYREGQETQYF
>few|.|TRBJ2-7|TRBV12-3/TRBV12-4
TGTGCCAGCAGTTCTATCTCGGGGCAGGTCTACGAGCAGTACTTC
CASSSISGQVYEQYF
>many|TRBD1|TRBJ2-1|TRBV29-1
TGCAGCGCTCGGACAGGCTTTGGGAATGAGCAGTTCTTC
CSARTGFGNEQFF
>many|TRBD2|TRBJ2-1|TRBV7-9
TGTGCCAGCAGTTCGACTAGCGGGGATAACTACAATGAGCAGTTCTTC
CASSSTSGDNYNEQFF
>.|.|TRBJ1-2|TRBV5-6
TGTGCCAGCAGCTTGTCGACAGCGATCTATGGCTACACCTTC
CASSLSTAIYGYTF
>many|.|TRBJ1-2|TRBV2
TGTGCCAGCAGTGATATCGGCCTACGGGCTAACTATGGCTACACCTTC
CASSDIGLRANYGYTF
>few|TRBD2|TRBJ2-3|TRBV4-2
TGTGCCAGCAGCCAAGACGACGAGCGGGGGGTGGGAGATACGCAGTATTTT
CASSQDDERGVGDTQYF
>few|.|TRBJ2-3|TRBV20-1
TGCAGTGCGAAGGGGGGGGCAGGAGGCACAGATACGCAGTATTTT
CSAKGGAGGTDTQYF
>.|.|TRBJ1-1|TRBV27
TGTGCCAGCTGCCCATGGGGAGCCCACACTGAAGCTTTCTTT
CASCPWGAHTEAFF
>many|.|TRBJ1-1|TRBV5-1
TGCGCCAGCAGCTTGGGGGACGGGAACACTGAAGCTTTCTTT
CASSLGDGNTEAFF
>many|.|TRBJ1-2|TRBV11-2
TGTGCCAGCACCGGACGGAGCTATGGCTACACCTTC
CASTGRSYGYTF
>.|TRBD2|TRBJ2-3|TRBV7-9
TGTGCCAGCAGCGCGAGCAAAGGACTAGCGGGGGGGCTTAATACGCAGTATTTT
CASSASKGLAGGLNTQYF
>.|TRBD1|TRBJ2-2|TRBV7-2
TGTGCCAGCAGCCCCCGGGACAGAACCGCCGGGGAGCTGTTTTTT
CASSPRDRTAGELFF
>.|TRBD2|TRBJ2-3|TRBV12-3/TRBV12-4
TGTGCCAGCAGTTCCCTGGGGCTACTAGCGGGGGAAGAAGATACGCAGTATTTT
CASSSLGLLAGEEDTQYF
>few|TRBD1|TRBJ1-6|TRBV5-1
TGCGCCAGCAGCGGAAGTCCGGGACAGGGAGTTTCACCCCTCCACTTT
CASSGSPGQGVSPLHF
>.|TRBD1|TRBJ1-2|TRBV5-1
TGCGCCAGCAGCTTGGACAGGGGAGGGAACTATGGCTACACCTTC
CASSLDRGGNYGYTF
>.|TRBD1|TRBJ1-6|TRBV5-1
TGCGCCAGCAGTCGGGACAGGGAAGTTTTCTATAATTCACCCCTCCACTTT
CASSRDREVFYNSPLHF
>few|.|TRBJ1-4|TRBV5-5
TGTGCCAGCAGCTTAGAAGTTTCGGGGATGGCACTGTTTTTT
CASSLEVSGMALFF